This T cell receptor beta chain is drawn from a study of blood T cell repertoires in COVID-19. TCRdb's table, derived via immunoSEQ multiplex PCR, lists solely in-frame clones and lacks some. The table lists approximately 140,000 clones, around 82% of them singletons, with around 5.5% in the top ten. The CDR3 is made up of 14 amino acids. Germline assignment: CDR1 MNHEY and CDR2 SVGEGT. Trimming removed 0 bases at V and 6 bases at J, with 11 bases between. This TCR came from a man in his forties or fifties with acute COVID-19. Sequencing input: PBMCs or T cells enriched from blood (not recorded which). The rearrangement links TRBV6-2 or TRBV6-3 to TRBJ1-2; D might be TRBD1 (6 bases). The chain's CDR3 is CASSYSGGRDGYTF. The CDR3 DNA is TGTGCCAGCAGTTACTCGGGGGGGCGTGATGGCTACACCTTC.